This T cell receptor (beta chain) comes out of a study of blood T cell repertoires in COVID-19. Overall study context: Collection of acute and convalescent COVID-19 samples took place in the United States, Italy and Spain. Nucleic acid was either cDNA or gDNA, and it came from T cells, B-cell-depleted T cells, or PBMCs.

Original processing notes: Scientists estimated how many nucleated cells there were by amplifying reference gene primers. Produced via immunoSEQ multiplex PCR; TCRdb's table is partial and in-frame only. V and J calls and clone size are as listed in that table; D and trimming were resolved from the DNA. The sample comprises around 230,000 clones, 86% of which are singletons, and 3.3% rests with the top ten. Grouping used clinical history reported by participants in a survey and questionnaire. Trimming cost V 4 bases and J 6 bases; bases outside gene matches: 15. The CDR3 consists of 17 residues. CDR1 and CDR2 (germline): ENHRY, SYGVKD.

The chain carries TRBV10-3 and TRBJ2-1; 7 bases align to TRBD2. The specimen sequenced was PBMCs or T cells enriched from blood (not recorded which). The source of this sequence is a woman aged 40 to 50 with acute COVID-19. The DNA of the CDR3 is TGTGCCATCAGTGCAGCCCCTGGGCGGGAGCTTAGCAATGAGCAGTTCTTC. Its protein product is CAISAAPGRELSNEQFF.